These T cell receptor beta chains were read from a single sample in a study of blood T cell repertoires in COVID-19. Sequencing used immunoSEQ multiplex PCR; TCRdb keeps in-frame clones, though not all of them. The repertoire holds about 59,000 clones, with roughly 91% as singletons. The sequenced material came from peripheral blood. The receptors derive from a human donor in a cohort sampled during active COVID-19. CDR3s leave out the opening cysteine and the closing phenylalanine or tryptophan. Each record gives: V gene, J gene, clone size, CDR3 protein. Clone size appears in some rows only: once, few, many, or a class for an expanded clone.

V gene: TRBV5-1
J gene: TRBJ2-1
clone size: NA
CDR3 protein: ASSWALTSESSYNEQF

V gene: TRBV28
J gene: TRBJ2-1
clone size: NA
CDR3 protein: ASRMTSGRLYNEQF

V gene: TRBV5-4
J gene: TRBJ2-2
clone size: NA
CDR3 protein: ASSLVEGKLF

V gene: TRBV5-8
J gene: TRBJ2-5
clone size: NA
CDR3 protein: ASSNRRETH

V gene: TRBV18
J gene: TRBJ2-1
clone size: NA
CDR3 protein: ASSPGYPVEEQF

V gene: TRBV18
J gene: TRBJ2-2
clone size: few
CDR3 protein: ASSPGRPGELF

V gene: TRBV7-8
J gene: TRBJ2-1
clone size: NA
CDR3 protein: ASSFSGGARTNSYNEQF

V gene: TRBV30
J gene: TRBJ2-5
clone size: NA
CDR3 protein: AWRKLAGYETQY

V gene: TRBV2
J gene: TRBJ2-1
clone size: NA
CDR3 protein: ASSARDRGYNEQF

V gene: TRBV18
J gene: TRBJ2-4
clone size: NA
CDR3 protein: ASSSRGQGPDIQY

V gene: TRBV7-2
J gene: TRBJ2-7
clone size: NA
CDR3 protein: ASSLGNRVAYEQY

V gene: TRBV19
J gene: TRBJ2-1
clone size: once
CDR3 protein: ASSPLGTSYDEQF

V gene: TRBV3-1/TRBV3-2
J gene: TRBJ2-7
clone size: NA
CDR3 protein: ASSQRGSHSYEQY

V gene: TRBV6-5
J gene: TRBJ1-5
clone size: NA
CDR3 protein: ASRRNRGRNQPQH

V gene: TRBV7-6
J gene: TRBJ2-6
clone size: NA
CDR3 protein: ASSPLPGTDPSGANVLT

V gene: TRBV6-6
J gene: TRBJ2-5
clone size: NA
CDR3 protein: ASSYLTGQETQY

V gene: TRBV5-1
J gene: TRBJ1-6
clone size: once
CDR3 protein: ASSFGQGMNSPLH

V gene: TRBV5-4
J gene: TRBJ2-5
clone size: NA
CDR3 protein: ASSNYRVRETQY

V gene: TRBV14
J gene: TRBJ2-5
clone size: NA
CDR3 protein: ASSQDLGLAGETQY

V gene: TRBV18
J gene: TRBJ2-7
clone size: few
CDR3 protein: ASSSGGTLYEQY

V gene: TRBV7-3
J gene: TRBJ2-7
clone size: NA
CDR3 protein: ASSSTYYEQY

V gene: TRBV5-1
J gene: TRBJ2-2
clone size: NA
CDR3 protein: ASSRTSGGNTGELF

V gene: TRBV12-3/TRBV12-4
J gene: TRBJ2-7
clone size: once
CDR3 protein: ASSPGAYEQY

V gene: TRBV5-1
J gene: TRBJ2-3
clone size: NA
CDR3 protein: ASSSGTTGPDTQY

V gene: TRBV11-2
J gene: TRBJ2-7
clone size: NA
CDR3 protein: ASSHHGAPGGHYEQY

V gene: TRBV9
J gene: TRBJ1-2
clone size: NA
CDR3 protein: ASSTRTGRRYGYT

V gene: TRBV6-5
J gene: TRBJ1-1
clone size: NA
CDR3 protein: ASSYSGYTEAF

V gene: TRBV19
J gene: TRBJ1-4
clone size: NA
CDR3 protein: ASSDRGATNEKLF

V gene: TRBV5-1
J gene: TRBJ2-7
clone size: NA
CDR3 protein: ASGPGGSSYEQY

V gene: TRBV24-1
J gene: TRBJ1-4
clone size: NA
CDR3 protein: ATSDRTFEKLF

V gene: TRBV7-2
J gene: TRBJ2-3
clone size: NA
CDR3 protein: ASSFSGGPGTDTQY

V gene: TRBV18
J gene: TRBJ1-3
clone size: NA
CDR3 protein: ASSPMGRGANTIY